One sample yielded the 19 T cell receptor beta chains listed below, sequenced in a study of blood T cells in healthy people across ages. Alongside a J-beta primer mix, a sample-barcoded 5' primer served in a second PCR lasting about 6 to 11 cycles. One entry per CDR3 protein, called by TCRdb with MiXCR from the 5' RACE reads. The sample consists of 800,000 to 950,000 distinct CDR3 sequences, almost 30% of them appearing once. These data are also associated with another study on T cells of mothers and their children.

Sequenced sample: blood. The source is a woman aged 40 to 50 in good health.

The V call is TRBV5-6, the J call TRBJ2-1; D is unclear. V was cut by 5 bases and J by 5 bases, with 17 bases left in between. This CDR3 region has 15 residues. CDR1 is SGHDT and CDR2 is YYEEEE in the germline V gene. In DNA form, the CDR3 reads TGTGCCAGCAGTAGCCGGACGCGCTGGGACAATGAGCAGTTCTTC. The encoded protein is CASSSRTRWDNEQFF.

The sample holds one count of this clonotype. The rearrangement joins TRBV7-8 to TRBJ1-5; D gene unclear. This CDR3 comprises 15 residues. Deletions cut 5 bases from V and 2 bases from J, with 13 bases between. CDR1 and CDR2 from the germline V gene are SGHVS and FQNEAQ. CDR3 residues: CASSAGGPGNQPQHF. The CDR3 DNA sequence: TGTGCCAGCAGCGCCGGAGGGCCTGGCAATCAGCCCCAGCATTTT.

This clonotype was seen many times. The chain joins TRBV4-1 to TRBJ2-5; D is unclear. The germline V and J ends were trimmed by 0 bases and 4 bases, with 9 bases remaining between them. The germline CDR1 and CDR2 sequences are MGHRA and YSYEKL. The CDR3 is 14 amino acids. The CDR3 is CASSQDRGPETQYF. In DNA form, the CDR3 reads TGCGCCAGCAGCCAAGACAGAGGACCAGAGACCCAGTACTTC.

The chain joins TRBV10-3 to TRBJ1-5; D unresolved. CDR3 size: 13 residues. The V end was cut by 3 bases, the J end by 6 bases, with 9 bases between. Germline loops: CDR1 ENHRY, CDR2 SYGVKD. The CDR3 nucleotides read TGTGCCATCAGTGACGTCAGCCTTCAGCCCCAGCATTTT. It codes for CAISDVSLQPQHF.

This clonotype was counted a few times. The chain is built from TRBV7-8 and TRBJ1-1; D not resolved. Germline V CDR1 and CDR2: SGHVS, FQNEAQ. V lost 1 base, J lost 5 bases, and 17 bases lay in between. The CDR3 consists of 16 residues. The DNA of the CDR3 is TGTGCCAGCAGCTTAGAAATTGTTTGGGTGAGAACTGAAGCTTTCTTT. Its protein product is CASSLEIVWVRTEAFF.

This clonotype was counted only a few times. CDR3 loop: CASSLQANQPQHF. CDR3 nucleotides: TGTGCCAGCAGTTTACAGGCGAATCAGCCCCAGCATTTT. The rearrangement links TRBV6-4 to TRBJ1-5, with a possible D match to TRBD1 (5 bases). Germline assignment: CDR1 MRHNA and CDR2 SNTAGT. V was pared by 5 bases and J by 4 bases, with 9 bases between. The CDR3 has 13 amino acids.

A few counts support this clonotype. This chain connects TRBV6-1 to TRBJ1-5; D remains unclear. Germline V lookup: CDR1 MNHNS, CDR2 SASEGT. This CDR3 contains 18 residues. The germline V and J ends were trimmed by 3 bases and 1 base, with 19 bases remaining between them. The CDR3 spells CASSDRAGRAPSNQPQHF. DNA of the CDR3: TGTGCCAGCAGTGACAGAGCGGGAAGGGCCCCGAGCAATCAGCCCCAGCATTTT.

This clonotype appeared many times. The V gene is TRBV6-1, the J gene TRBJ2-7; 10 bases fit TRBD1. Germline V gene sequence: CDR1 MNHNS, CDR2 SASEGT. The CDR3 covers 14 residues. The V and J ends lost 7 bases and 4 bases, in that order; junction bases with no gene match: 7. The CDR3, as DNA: TGTGCCAGCACTTCGGGACAGGGGTGGTACGAGCAGTACTTC. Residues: CASTSGQGWYEQYF.

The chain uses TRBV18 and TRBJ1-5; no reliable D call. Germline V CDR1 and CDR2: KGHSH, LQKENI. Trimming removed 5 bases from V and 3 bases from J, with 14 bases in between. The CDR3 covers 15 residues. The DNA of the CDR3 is TGTGCCAGCTCATCCATAGGGAGAAACAATCAGCCCCAGCATTTT. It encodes CASSSIGRNNQPQHF.

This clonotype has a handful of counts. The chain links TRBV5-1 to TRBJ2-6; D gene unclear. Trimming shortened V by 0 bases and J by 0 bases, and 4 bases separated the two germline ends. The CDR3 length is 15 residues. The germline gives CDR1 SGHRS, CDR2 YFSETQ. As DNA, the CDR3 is TGCGCCAGCAGCTTGGCGTTCTCTGGGGCCAACGTCCTGACTTTC. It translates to CASSLAFSGANVLTF.

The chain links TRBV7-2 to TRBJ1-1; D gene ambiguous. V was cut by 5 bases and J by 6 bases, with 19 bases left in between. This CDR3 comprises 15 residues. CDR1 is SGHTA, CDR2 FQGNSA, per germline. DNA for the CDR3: TGTGCCAGCAGCAGAGACGGATGGGCCGGCGCTGAAGCTTTCTTT. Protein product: CASSRDGWAGAEAFF.

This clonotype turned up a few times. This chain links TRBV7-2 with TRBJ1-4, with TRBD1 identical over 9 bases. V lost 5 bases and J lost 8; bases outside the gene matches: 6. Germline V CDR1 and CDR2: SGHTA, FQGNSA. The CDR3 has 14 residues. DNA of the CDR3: TGTGCCAGCAGCATTACAGGGGGCAGGGAAAAACTGTTTTTT. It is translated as CASSITGGREKLFF.

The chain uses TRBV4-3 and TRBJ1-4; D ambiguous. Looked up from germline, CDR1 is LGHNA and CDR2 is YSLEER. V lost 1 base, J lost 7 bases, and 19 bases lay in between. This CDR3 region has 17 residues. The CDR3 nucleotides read TGCGCCAGCAGCCAAGGGAAAATGGTGGCTAACCGTGAAAAACTGTTTTTT. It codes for CASSQGKMVANREKLFF.

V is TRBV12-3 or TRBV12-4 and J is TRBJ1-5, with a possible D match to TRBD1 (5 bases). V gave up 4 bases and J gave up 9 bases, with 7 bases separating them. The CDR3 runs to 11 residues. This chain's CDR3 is CASSSQAPQHF. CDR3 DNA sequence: TGTGCCAGCAGTTCACAGGCGCCCCAGCATTTT.

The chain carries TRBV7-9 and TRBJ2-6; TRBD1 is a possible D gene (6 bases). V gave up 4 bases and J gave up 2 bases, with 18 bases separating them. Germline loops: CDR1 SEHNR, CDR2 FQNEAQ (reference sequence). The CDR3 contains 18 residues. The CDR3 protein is CASSSTFITGTGANVLTF. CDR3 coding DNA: TGTGCCAGCAGCTCTACTTTCATCACAGGGACTGGGGCCAACGTCCTGACTTTC.

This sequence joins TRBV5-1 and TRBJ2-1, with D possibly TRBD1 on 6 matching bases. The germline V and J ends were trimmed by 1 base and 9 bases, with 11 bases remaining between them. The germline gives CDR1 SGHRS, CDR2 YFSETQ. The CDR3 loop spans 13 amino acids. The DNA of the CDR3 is TGCGCCAGCAGCTTGACAGGGCTTCCTGAGCAGTTCTTC. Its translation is CASSLTGLPEQFF.

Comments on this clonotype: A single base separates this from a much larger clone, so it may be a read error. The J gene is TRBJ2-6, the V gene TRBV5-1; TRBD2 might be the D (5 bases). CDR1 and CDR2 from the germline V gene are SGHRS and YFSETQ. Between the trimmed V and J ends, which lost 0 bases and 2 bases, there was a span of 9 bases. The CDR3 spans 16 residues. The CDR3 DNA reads TGCGCCAGCAGCTTGGTGTTGGAGGCTGGGGCCAACGTCCTGACTTTC. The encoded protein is CASSLVLEAGANVLTF.

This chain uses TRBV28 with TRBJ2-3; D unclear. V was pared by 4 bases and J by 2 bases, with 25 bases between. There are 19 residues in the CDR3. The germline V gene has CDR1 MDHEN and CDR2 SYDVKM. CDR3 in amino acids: CASSSPNDFLRGITDTQYF. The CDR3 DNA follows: TGTGCCAGCAGTTCCCCGAATGATTTTCTTCGAGGTATCACAGATACGCAGTATTTT.

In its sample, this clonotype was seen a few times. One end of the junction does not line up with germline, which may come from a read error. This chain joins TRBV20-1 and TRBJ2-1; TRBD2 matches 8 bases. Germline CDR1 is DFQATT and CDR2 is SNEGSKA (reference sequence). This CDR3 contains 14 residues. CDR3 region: CGASRGGSYNEQFF. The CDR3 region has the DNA TGCGGTGCTAGTCGGGGGGGCTCCTACAATGAGCAGTTCTTC.